This T cell receptor (beta chain) was captured by sequencing in a study of blood T cells in healthy people across ages (dated by TCRdb to the mid-2010s). Describing the broader study: In model experiments, template switching captured about one uniquely barcoded TCR beta cDNA molecule for every two T cells. The donors were divided into four age groups: young (average around 15 years), middle-aged (about 39), aged (approximately 59) and long-lived (roughly 82). The study measured age-related changes in TCR beta repertoire diversity using deep sequencing normalized with unique cDNA molecular identifiers. Using the same blood draw, the study looked at two additional independent replicas of 1 million unique cDNA reads for two donors, one aged 18 to 30 and the other aged 80 or older. Donors of different ages were randomly distributed across sequencing lanes to avoid experimental bias.

A few counts support this clonotype. Its antigen remains unidentified. No much larger clone is present one base from it, and per-base qualities are unavailable. Library preparation was by 5' RACE. This sample was sequenced with an Illumina HiSeq 2500. A second PCR of roughly 7 to 12 cycles was run with a J-beta primer mix and a sample-barcoded 5' primer. Each TCR beta cDNA molecule received a unique molecular identifier from a template-switch 5' adaptor carrying 12 random nucleotides. Each sample yielded at least 2.5 million CDR3-containing paired-end reads. All of the RNA was converted into first-strand cDNA using the Mint cDNA synthesis kit, with a TRBC-specific oligonucleotide serving as the primer. After uracil-DNA glycosylase treatment, a first 18-cycle PCR used universal primers M1SS and BC2_uni_R on all cDNA. For the original study's pipeline: For normalization, 1 million high-quality reads were randomly selected from each sample, with every read carrying a distinct molecular identifier. Instead of being binned into consensus sequences, reads that shared molecular identifiers were thrown out. MiTCR, with a Q25 quality threshold and the strictest error-elimination algorithm, was used for CDR3 identification, clonotype clustering and error correction. A nonparametric unseen species model with Euler transformation was used to estimate a lower bound on total TCR beta diversity. In TCRdb, the public reads were trimmed at Q25 with fastp and aligned with MiXCR, with productive beta chains retained. When rows share a CDR3 protein, they turn into one entry using the most common DNA and genes. It is TCRdb's table, rather than the study itself, that gives the V and J calls and clone size. The sample table lists about 650,000 distinct CDR3 sequences, more than 45% of them with a count of one. The ten largest make up about 13% of the sample.

V lost 6 bases and J lost 6 bases; the stretch between them is 15 bases long. The germline V gene encodes CDR1 MNHEY and CDR2 SVGAGI. The CDR3 holds 14 amino acids from the cysteine to the phenylalanine. Only the CDR3 DNA stays, 42 bases, in frame from base 1. The donors were a few dozen Caucasian individuals from Russia, aged roughly 6 to 90 years, who were systemically healthy. About 9.1 milliliters of peripheral blood were collected from each donor into EDTA-treated Vacutainer tubes. PBMCs were isolated by Ficoll-Paque density-gradient centrifugation, with at least 7 million obtained per sample. Trizol reagent was used to extract total RNA from the PBMCs, yielding at least 6 micrograms per sample. Naive CD45RAhigh/CD27high T cell percentages were measured by flow cytometry on a PBMC aliquot from every donor. The full study reports these points: The CMV infection status of donors was not known, potentially confounding age-related changes in expanded clonotypes. Compared with the aged group, the long-lived group had more naive CD4+ T cells, fewer expanded clones and increased TCR diversity, a pattern suggesting age selection. A strong correlation was found between observed TCR beta diversity and the percentage of naive T cells measured by flow cytometry. Estimates of total diversity based on one million sequenced T cells were regarded as lower bounds and as underestimates. Conclusive comparison of naive and antigen-experienced compartments was prevented by the profiling of bulk unsorted PBMCs. Observed TCR beta diversity per million T cells fell roughly linearly with age, and a significant reduction was already apparent by age around 40.

Recombination connected TRBV6-5 to TRBJ2-1; a tentative D call is TRBD2 (7 bases match). Sequencing was performed on blood. The receptor comes from a woman aged 80 or over in good health. CDR3 sequence: CASSYGGGGNEQFF. The DNA sequence reads TGTGCCAGCAGCTACGGGGGAGGGGGCAATGAGCAGTTCTTC.